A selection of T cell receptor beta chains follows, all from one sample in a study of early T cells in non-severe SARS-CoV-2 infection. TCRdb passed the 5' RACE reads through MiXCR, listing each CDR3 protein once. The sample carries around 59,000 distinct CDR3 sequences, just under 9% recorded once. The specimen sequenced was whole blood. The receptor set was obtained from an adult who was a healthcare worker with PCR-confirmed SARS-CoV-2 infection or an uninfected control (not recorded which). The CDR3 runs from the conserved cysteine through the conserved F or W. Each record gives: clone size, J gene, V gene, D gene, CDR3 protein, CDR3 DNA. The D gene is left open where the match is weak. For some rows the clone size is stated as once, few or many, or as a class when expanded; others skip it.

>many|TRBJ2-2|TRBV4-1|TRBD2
CASSPHPIAGGGTGELFF
TGCGCCAGCAGCCCCCACCCCATAGCGGGAGGGGGTACCGGGGAGCTGTTTTTT
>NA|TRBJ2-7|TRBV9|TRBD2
CASSTGTSSEQYF
TGTGCCAGCAGCACCGGGACTAGCTCCGAGCAGTACTTC
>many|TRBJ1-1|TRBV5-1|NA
CASSLEDSGKPGAFF
TGCGCCAGCAGCTTGGAGGACAGCGGCAAACCGGGGGCTTTCTTT
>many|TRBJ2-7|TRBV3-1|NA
CASSQGRRTLEQYF
TGTGCCAGCAGCCAAGGGCGCAGGACCCTGGAGCAGTACTTC
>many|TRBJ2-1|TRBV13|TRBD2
CASSSGLAGSSYNEQFF
TGTGCCAGCAGCTCGGGACTAGCGGGGAGCTCCTACAATGAGCAGTTCTTC
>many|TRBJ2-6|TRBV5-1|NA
CASRLGRGGPASGANVLTF
TGCGCCAGCAGGCTTGGCCGGGGAGGTCCAGCTTCCGGGGCCAACGTCCTGACTTTC
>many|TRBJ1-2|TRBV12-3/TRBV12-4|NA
CASSSAGKREDGYTF
TGTGCCAGCAGTTCCGCAGGGAAAAGGGAAGATGGCTACACCTTC
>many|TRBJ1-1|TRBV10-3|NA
CAISERILNTEAFF
TGTGCCATCAGTGAGAGGATCTTGAACACTGAAGCTTTCTTT
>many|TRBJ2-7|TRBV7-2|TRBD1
CASSPGQYLAYEQYF
TGTGCCAGCAGCCCGGGACAGTACCTTGCCTACGAGCAGTACTTC
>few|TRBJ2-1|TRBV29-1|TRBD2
CSTGGGQTYNEQFF
TGCAGCACGGGAGGGGGGCAGACCTACAATGAGCAGTTCTTC
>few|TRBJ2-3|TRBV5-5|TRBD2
CASSPGGVRDTQYF
TGTGCCAGCAGCCCGGGAGGAGTCAGAGATACGCAGTATTTT
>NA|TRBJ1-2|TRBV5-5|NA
CASSWGGDSYGYTF
TGTGCCAGCAGCTGGGGCGGGGATAGCTATGGCTACACCTTC
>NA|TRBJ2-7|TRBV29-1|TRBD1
CSVEGRTGHSYEQYF
TGCAGCGTTGAAGGACGGACAGGTCATTCCTACGAGCAGTACTTC
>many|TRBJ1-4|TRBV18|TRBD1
CASSQGTGAEKLFF
TGTGCCAGCTCACAAGGGACAGGTGCTGAAAAACTGTTTTTT
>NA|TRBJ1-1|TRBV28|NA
CASSFEPGTLNTEAFF
TGTGCCAGCAGTTTCGAACCCGGGACGTTGAACACTGAAGCTTTCTTT
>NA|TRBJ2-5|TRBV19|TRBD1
CASSIGRQGVETQYF
TGTGCCAGTAGTATAGGAAGACAGGGAGTCGAGACCCAGTACTTC
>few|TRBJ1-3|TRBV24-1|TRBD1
CATSDPGDRGGNTIYF
TGTGCCACCAGTGATCCCGGGGACAGGGGAGGAAACACCATATATTTT
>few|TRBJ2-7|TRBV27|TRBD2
CASNAQAGRPREQYF
TGTGCCAGCAACGCCCAAGCGGGACGTCCTCGGGAGCAGTACTTC
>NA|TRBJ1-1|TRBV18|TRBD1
CASAQTGGYTEAFF
TGTGCCAGCGCTCAGACAGGGGGGTACACTGAAGCTTTCTTT
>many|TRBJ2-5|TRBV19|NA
CASSGQYETQYF
TGTGCCAGTAGTGGACAGTACGAGACCCAGTACTTC
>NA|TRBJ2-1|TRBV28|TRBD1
CASSPLQGGISYNEQFF
TGTGCCAGCAGTCCATTACAGGGGGGTATTTCGTACAATGAGCAGTTCTTC
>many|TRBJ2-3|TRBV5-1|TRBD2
CASSLGVAGSTDTQYF
TGCGCCAGCAGCTTGGGGGTAGCGGGGAGCACAGATACGCAGTATTTT